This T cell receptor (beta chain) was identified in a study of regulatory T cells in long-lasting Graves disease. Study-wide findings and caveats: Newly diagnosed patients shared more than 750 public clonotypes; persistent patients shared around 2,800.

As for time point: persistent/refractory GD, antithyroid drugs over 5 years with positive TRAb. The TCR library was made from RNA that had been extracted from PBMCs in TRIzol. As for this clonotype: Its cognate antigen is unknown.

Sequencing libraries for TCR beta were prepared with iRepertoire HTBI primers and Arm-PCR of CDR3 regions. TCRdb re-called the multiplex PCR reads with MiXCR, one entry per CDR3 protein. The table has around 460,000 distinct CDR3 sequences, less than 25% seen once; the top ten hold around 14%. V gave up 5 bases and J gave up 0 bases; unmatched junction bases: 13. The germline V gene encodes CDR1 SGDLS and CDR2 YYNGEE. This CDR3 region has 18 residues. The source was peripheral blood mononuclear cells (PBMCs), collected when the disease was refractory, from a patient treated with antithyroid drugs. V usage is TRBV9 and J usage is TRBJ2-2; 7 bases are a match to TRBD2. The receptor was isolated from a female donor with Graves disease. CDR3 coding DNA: TGTGCCAGCAGGGACGGGGAGGGGTCAATGGCGAACACCGGGGAGCTGTTTTTT. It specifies CASRDGEGSMANTGELFF.